This passage covers 2 T cell receptor beta chains from one sample sequenced in a study of cytomegalovirus exposure and HLA in healthy donors. PCR involved 60 Vbeta and 13 Jbeta primers. Assay used: immunoSEQ multiplex PCR; TCRdb lists only in-frame clones, some missing. In the table there are some 180,000 clones, around 88% of which are singletons. The specimen was PBMCs. These receptors were collected from a middle-aged man in good health and CMV-seropositive.

This chain joins TRBV2 and TRBJ1-4; no firm D call. V lost 6 bases, J lost 7 bases, and 18 bases lay in between. This CDR3 spans 15 amino acids. CDR1 is SNHLY, CDR2 FYNNEI, per germline. CDR3 DNA: TGTGCCAGCAGCGGCCCGGGAGGGAGTTCTGAAAAACTGTTTTTT. Translated, it gives CASSGPGGSSEKLFF.

V is TRBV28 and J is TRBJ1-1, with D perhaps TRBD1 (6 bases). The germline CDR1 and CDR2 sequences are MDHEN and SYDVKM. The CDR3 has 13 amino acids. V was clipped by 5 bases and J by 5 bases, with 12 bases between them. The chain's CDR3 is CASSNREGTEAFF. The CDR3 DNA follows: TGTGCCAGCAGTAACAGGGAGGGAACTGAAGCTTTCTTT. Full variable domain (rest looked up from reference TRBV28 and TRBJ1-1): DVKVTQSSRYLVKRTGEKVFLECVQDMDHENMFWYRQDPGLGLRLIYFSYDVKMKEKGDIPEGYSVSREKKERFSLILESASTNQTSMYLCASSNREGTEAFFGQGTRLTVV.